There are many counts of the clone carrying this TCR beta chain. Time point specified: sample taken at primary tumor resection. Unsorted tumor, nontumor lung tissue or cryopreserved PBMC supplied the whole RNA. The CDR3 spans 15 residues. Looked up from germline, CDR1 is MGHRA and CDR2 is YSYEKL. V was clipped by 0 bases and J by 0 bases, with 9 bases between them. These data originate in a study of spatial heterogeneity in lung cancer. For the study at large: Alpha-chain sequences were detected in numbers that were consistently lower than beta-chain sequences.

TCRdb reprocessed the 5' RACE reads with MiXCR, giving one entry per CDR3 protein. The sample shows about 85,000 distinct CDR3 sequences, approximately 20% of them seen only once. The chain combines TRBV4-1 with TRBJ2-7; D uncertain. Material: PBMCs, obtained at surgery. This clonotype originated in a male donor with early-stage non-small cell lung cancer. The CDR3 spells CASSQDPAYSYEQYF. The CDR3 bases are TGCGCCAGCAGCCAAGATCCCGCCTACTCCTACGAGCAGTACTTC.